One sample yielded the 8 T cell receptor beta chains listed below, sequenced in a study of T cell responses to AZD1222 COVID-19 vaccine. The method was immunoSEQ multiplex PCR; TCRdb's version includes in-frame clones alone and lacks a portion of them. The table lists roughly 67,000 clones, 80% of them singletons. Specimen: peripheral blood, collected on day 0 of AZD1222 vaccination. All receptors come from an adult in good health.

The chain has TRBV2 and TRBJ1-5; possible D gene TRBD1, 6 bases. Germline CDR1 is SNHLY and CDR2 is FYNNEI. There are 13 residues in the CDR3. Trimming left V 6 bases short and J 3 bases short, with 9 bases between. CDR3 in DNA: TGTGCCAGCAGCACAGGGCTCAATCAGCCCCAGCATTTT. Translating it yields CASSTGLNQPQHF.

On this clone itself: Other DNA sequences of this sample code for an identical CDR3. J is TRBJ2-7 and V is TRBV5-1; 13 nucleotides align to TRBD2. The V gene's germline CDR1 is SGHRS and CDR2 YFSETQ. The CDR3 runs 16 residues. The V gene end was trimmed by 4 bases and the J gene end by 5 bases; junction bases not matched to a gene: 9. CDR3 coding DNA: TGCGCCAGCAGCCTAGGACTAGCGGGGGCCTTGGACGAGCAGTACTTC. It yields the protein CASSLGLAGALDEQYF.

This clone has just a few counts. The chain carries TRBV10-3 and TRBJ1-2; D unclear. Between the trimmed V and J ends, which lost 3 bases and 8 bases, there was a span of 7 bases. This CDR3 has 11 amino acids. Germline V gene data show CDR1 as ENHRY and CDR2 as SYGVKD. This CDR3 reads CAISERRGYTF. As DNA, the CDR3 is TGTGCCATCAGTGAAAGGCGGGGCTACACCTTC.

This clone appeared a few times. The genes are TRBV2 and TRBJ1-2, with D possibly being TRBD1 (6 bases). The germline V gene has CDR1 SNHLY and CDR2 FYNNEI. With 4 bases removed from V and 8 bases from J, the gap between germline ends came to 14 bases. The CDR3 length is 13 residues. Here the CDR3 DNA reads TGTGCCAGCAGTGGACAGGTCTCTGAGGGCTACACCTTC. This sequence encodes CASSGQVSEGYTF. Based on the CDR3 plus reference TRBV2 and TRBJ1-2, the full variable domain is EPEVTQTPSHQVTQMGQEVILRCVPISNHLYFYWYRQILGQKVEFLVSFYNNEISEKSEIFDDQFSVERPDGSNFTLKIRSTKLEDSAMYFCASSGQVSEGYTFGSGTRLTVV.

The J gene is TRBJ1-4, the V gene TRBV18, with D perhaps matching TRBD1 (5 bases). Trimming stripped 3 bases from V and 13 bases from J, with 15 bases between. The germline CDR1 and CDR2 sequences are KGHSH and LQKENI. This CDR3 has 13 residues. The CDR3, as DNA: TGTGCCAGCTCACCGGGACCGGGCCGGGGACTGTTTTTT. Protein product: CASSPGPGRGLFF.

The CDR3 DNA reads as TGTGCCAGCAGCAAGGGCGAGGGACGGGGCGGCTACACCTTC. Amino acid sequence: CASSKGEGRGGYTF. This sequence joins TRBV5-6 and TRBJ1-2, with D possibly being TRBD1 (5 bases). Germline values: CDR1 SGHDT, CDR2 YYEEEE. V was clipped by 4 bases and J by 8 bases, with 18 bases between them. CDR3 length equals 14 residues. Based on the CDR3 plus reference TRBV5-6 and TRBJ1-2, the full variable domain is DAGVTQSPTHLIKTRGQQVTLRCSPKSGHDTVSWYQQALGQGPQFIFQYYEEEERQRGNFPDRFSGHQFPNYSSELNVNALLLGDSALYLCASSKGEGRGGYTFGSGTRLTVV.

This clone was picked up one time. The rearrangement joins TRBV6-5 to TRBJ1-5; D may be TRBD1 (5 bases). CDR1 is MNHEY and CDR2 is SVGAGI in the germline V gene. V was cut by 11 bases and J by 3 bases, with 14 bases left in between. The CDR3 runs to 13 residues. The DNA of the CDR3 is TGTGCCCGGGGAAGGGGAATCAATCAGCCCCAGCATTTT. The encoded protein is CARGRGINQPQHF.

The chain links TRBV18 to TRBJ2-1; TRBD1 matches at 8 bases. Trimming removed 6 bases from V and 6 bases from J; junction bases left unmatched: 1. Germline V CDR1 and CDR2: KGHSH, LQKENI. The CDR3 totals 12 residues. The CDR3 reads CASSDRVNEQFF. The CDR3 DNA follows: TGTGCCAGCTCGGACAGGGTCAATGAGCAGTTCTTC. The entire variable domain, with the rest obtained from reference TRBV18 and TRBJ2-1, is as follows: NAGVMQNPRHLVRRRGQEARLRCSPMKGHSHVYWYRQLPEEGLKFMVYLQKENIIDESGMPKERFSAEFPKEGPSILRIQQVVRGDSAAYFCASSDRVNEQFFGPGTRLTVL.